These 14 T cell receptor beta chains were sequenced from one sample in a study of blood T cell repertoires in COVID-19 (dated by TCRdb to the early 2020s). Libraries came from the immunoSEQ multiplex PCR assay. TCRdb limited this immuneACCESS table to in-frame rearrangements with V and J called. A share of clones is missing; checked studies link under half to unresolved V genes, and the rest is unexplained. The sample table contains 75,000 to 85,000 clones; only one count was recorded for approximately 88% of them. The leading ten clones occupy around 40% of the sample. The material sequenced was peripheral blood. These receptors all come from a human donor in a cohort sampled during active COVID-19.

In DNA, the CDR3 is TGTGCCAGCAGTACGCGGACAGCTCCAAAAGAGACCCAGTACTTC. As protein: CASSTRTAPKETQYF. This chain joins TRBV27 and TRBJ2-5, with D perhaps TRBD1 (6 bases). This CDR3 comprises 15 residues. Germline CDR1 MNHEY, CDR2 SMNVEV (reference sequence). The V gene lost 5 bases and the J gene lost 3 bases, with 16 bases spanning the gap.

This sequence joins TRBV3-1 (or the pseudogene TRBV3-2) and TRBJ1-1; TRBD1 might be the D (6 bases). From germline, CDR1 is LGHDT and CDR2 YNNKEL (reference sequence). The V gene lost 2 bases and the J gene lost 11 bases, with 9 bases spanning the gap. CDR3 length: 11 amino acids. The CDR3 sequence: CASSQQTGAFF. In DNA, the CDR3 is TGTGCCAGCAGCCAACAAACAGGGGCTTTCTTT.

The CDR3 protein is CASSVSGGNSPLHF. In DNA form, the CDR3 reads TGTGCCAGCAGCGTGTCAGGGGGGAATTCACCCCTCCACTTT. This chain links TRBV9 with TRBJ1-6, with 7 nucleotides matching TRBD1. V gave up 2 bases and J gave up 7 bases; unmatched junction bases: 3. The germline gives CDR1 SGDLS, CDR2 YYNGEE. The CDR3 covers 14 residues.

The chain is built from TRBV15 and TRBJ1-1, with D tentatively TRBD1 (5 bases). CDR3 size: 17 residues. In germline, CDR1 is LNHNV, CDR2 YYDKDF (reference sequence). With 3 bases removed from V and 1 base from J, the gap between germline ends came to 18 bases. The CDR3 reads CATSSGWGGSGNTEAFF. DNA for the CDR3: TGTGCCACCAGCAGTGGTTGGGGGGGGTCTGGGAACACTGAAGCTTTCTTT.

The chain uses TRBV24-1 and TRBJ1-2; D gene uncertain. V was clipped by 1 base and J by 8 bases, with 10 bases between them. In germline, CDR1 is KGHDR, CDR2 SFDVKD. This CDR3 spans 13 amino acids. The CDR3 sequence is CATSDFPGGGYTF. In nucleotides, the CDR3 is TGTGCCACCAGTGATTTCCCAGGAGGGGGCTACACCTTC.

This chain connects TRBV13 to TRBJ2-2; TRBD2 matches at 8 bases. The CDR3 consists of 16 residues. Germline CDR1 reads PRHDT; CDR2 reads FYEKMQ (reference sequence). The J segment lost 1 base and the V segment lost 2 bases, leaving 3 bases of the junction unmatched. CDR3 DNA sequence: TGTGCCAGCAGCTTACCGGGGGGGGTGAACACCGGGGAGCTGTTTTTT. Amino acid sequence: CASSLPGGVNTGELFF.

The chain carries TRBV5-5 and TRBJ2-5; D call uncertain. With 4 bases removed from V and 5 bases from J, the gap between germline ends came to 12 bases. Germline-derived CDR1 and CDR2 are SGHKS and YYEKEE (reference sequence). This CDR3 comprises 13 residues. DNA of the CDR3: TGTGCCAGCAGCACAAACAGAAGGGAGACCCAGTACTTC. It specifies CASSTNRRETQYF. Full variable domain (remainder filled in from reference TRBV5-5 and TRBJ2-5): DAGVTQSPTHLIKTRGQQVTLRCSPISGHKSVSWYQQVLGQGPQFIFQYYEKEERGRGNFPDRFSARQFPNYSSELNVNALLLGDSALYLCASSTNRRETQYFGPGTRLLVL.

A single count supports this clone. The chain joins TRBV5-1 to TRBJ2-5; 8 positions match TRBD1. The CDR3 loop spans 15 amino acids. Trimming cost V 3 bases and J 2 bases; bases outside gene matches: 6. The germline gives CDR1 SGHRS, CDR2 YFSETQ. The CDR3 region is CASSSGQGVQETQYF. The CDR3 nucleotides are TGCGCCAGCAGCTCCGGACAGGGTGTACAAGAGACCCAGTACTTC. Based on the CDR3 plus reference TRBV5-1 and TRBJ2-5, the full variable domain is KAGVTQTPRYLIKTRGQQVTLSCSPISGHRSVSWYQQTPGQGLQFLFEYFSETQRNKGNFPGRFSGRQFSNSRSEMNVSTLELGDSALYLCASSSGQGVQETQYFGPGTRLLVL.

This clone was counted once. This rearrangement joins TRBV19 to TRBJ1-5, with a weak D call TRBD1 (6 bases). CDR3 length equals 14 residues. Germline V lookup: CDR1 LNHDA, CDR2 SQIVND (reference sequence). V lost 4 bases to trimming and J lost 10 bases, with 17 bases between them. CDR3 in amino acids: CASSNGQTPFPQHF. The CDR3 DNA is TGTGCCAGTAGTAACGGACAGACCCCCTTCCCCCAGCATTTT.

This clone appeared a single time. The rearrangement links TRBV11-2 to TRBJ2-7; TRBD2 aligns across 7 bases. J gave up 9 bases and V 4 bases, and 15 bases lay outside the gene matches. The CDR3 totals 15 residues. Germline lookup yields CDR1 SGHAT and CDR2 FQNNGV. CDR3 bases: TGTGCCAGCAGCTCGACCCGGGGACTACCCGTCGGGCAGTACTTC. This gives the protein CASSSTRGLPVGQYF.

This clone was detected only a few times. The chain has TRBV5-1 and TRBJ1-6, with 7 positions matching TRBD1. The V gene end was trimmed by 2 bases and the J gene end by 8 bases; junction bases not matched to a gene: 10. This CDR3 is built from 16 residues. The germline gives CDR1 SGHRS, CDR2 YFSETQ. CDR3 loop: CASSFRDSNSDSPLHF. CDR3 in DNA: TGCGCCAGCAGCTTCAGGGACAGCAATTCTGATTCACCCCTCCACTTT.

Here the CDR3 reads CASSLERGQSSYEQYF. CDR3 coding DNA: TGTGCCAGCAGCTTAGAGAGGGGACAGAGCTCCTACGAGCAGTACTTC. The J gene is TRBJ2-7, the V gene TRBV13; 7 bases agree with TRBD1. Germline V CDR1 and CDR2: PRHDT, FYEKMQ (reference sequence). The CDR3 spans 16 residues. Trimming cost V 1 base and J 0 bases; bases outside gene matches: 6.

V is TRBV28 and J is TRBJ2-5; 10 bases align to TRBD2. With 5 bases clipped from V and 5 bases from J, the junction kept 8 bases outside the gene matches. Per germline, CDR1 MDHEN and CDR2 SYDVKM. The CDR3 is made up of 15 amino acids. The CDR3 loop is CASSGTGTSEETQYF. CDR3 DNA: TGTGCCAGCAGTGGAACCGGGACTAGCGAGGAGACCCAGTACTTC.

The J gene is TRBJ1-1, the V gene TRBV6-1; tentatively, D is TRBD1 (6 bases). The ends were cut back, 4 bases at V and 4 bases at J, with 25 bases in the middle. Germline V gives CDR1 MNHNS, CDR2 SASEGT. There are 18 residues in the CDR3. The CDR3 is CASSAHFQMDSRGTEAFF. Here the CDR3 DNA reads TGTGCCAGCAGTGCTCATTTCCAAATGGACAGCCGGGGCACTGAAGCTTTCTTT.